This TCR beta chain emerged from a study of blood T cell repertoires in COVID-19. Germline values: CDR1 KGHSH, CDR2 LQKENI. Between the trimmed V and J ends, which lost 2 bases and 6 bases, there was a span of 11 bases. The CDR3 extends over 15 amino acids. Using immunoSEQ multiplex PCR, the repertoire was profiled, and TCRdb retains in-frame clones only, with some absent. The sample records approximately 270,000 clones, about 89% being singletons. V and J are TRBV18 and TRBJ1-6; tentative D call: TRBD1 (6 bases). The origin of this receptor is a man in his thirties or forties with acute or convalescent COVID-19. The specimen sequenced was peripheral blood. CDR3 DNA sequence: TGTGCCAGCTCACCAAGAGAACAGGGTAATTCACCCCTCCACTTT. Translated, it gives CASSPREQGNSPLHF. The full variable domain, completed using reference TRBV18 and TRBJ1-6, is NAGVMQNPRHLVRRRGQEARLRCSPMKGHSHVYWYRQLPEEGLKFMVYLQKENIIDESGMPKERFSAEFPKEGPSILRIQQVVRGDSAAYFCASSPREQGNSPLHFGNGTRLTVT.